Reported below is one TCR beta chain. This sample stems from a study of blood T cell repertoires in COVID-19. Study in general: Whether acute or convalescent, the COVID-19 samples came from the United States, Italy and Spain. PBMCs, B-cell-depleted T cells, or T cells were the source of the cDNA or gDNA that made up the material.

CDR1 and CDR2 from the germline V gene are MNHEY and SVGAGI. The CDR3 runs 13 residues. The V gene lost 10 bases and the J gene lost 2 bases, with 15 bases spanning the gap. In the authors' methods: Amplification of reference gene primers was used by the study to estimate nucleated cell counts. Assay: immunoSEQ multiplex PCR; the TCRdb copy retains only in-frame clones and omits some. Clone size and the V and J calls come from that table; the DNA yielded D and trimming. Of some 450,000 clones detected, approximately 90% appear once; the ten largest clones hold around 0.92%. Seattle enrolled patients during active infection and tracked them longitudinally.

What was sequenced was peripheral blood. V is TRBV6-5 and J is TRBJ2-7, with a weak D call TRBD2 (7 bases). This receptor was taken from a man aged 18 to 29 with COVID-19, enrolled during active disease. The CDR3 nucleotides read TGTGCCACCCGTGGGGGGGGGCCCTACGAGCAGTACTTC. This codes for CATRGGGPYEQYF.